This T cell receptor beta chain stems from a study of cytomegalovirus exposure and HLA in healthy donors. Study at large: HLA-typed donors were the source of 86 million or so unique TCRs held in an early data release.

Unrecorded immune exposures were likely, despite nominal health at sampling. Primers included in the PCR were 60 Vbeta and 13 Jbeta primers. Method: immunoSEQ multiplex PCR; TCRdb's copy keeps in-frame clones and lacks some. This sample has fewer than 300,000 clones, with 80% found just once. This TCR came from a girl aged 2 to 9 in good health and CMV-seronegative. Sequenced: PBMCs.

The CDR3 DNA is TGTGCCAGCAGCCCTGGGCCGTTACAGGGGAGTACGGAAGGCTACACCTTC. This codes for CASSPGPLQGSTEGYTF. The chain has TRBV11-2 and TRBJ1-2, with 7 bases matching TRBD1. Per germline, CDR1 SGHAT and CDR2 FQNNGV. J gave up 8 bases and V 5 bases, and 20 bases lay outside the gene matches. The CDR3 runs 17 residues.